This entry concerns a single TCR beta chain. This clone's antigen is unknown. Base-call qualities are not available, and no considerably larger clone is one nucleotide away. The record originates from a study of technical replicates of blood from several donors (dated by TCRdb to 2015 to 2018). The receptor library was made with the immunoSEQ multiplex PCR assay. Held by TCRdb, this immuneACCESS table contains in-frame sequences only and omits some clones. Under half of the omission traces to an unresolved V gene where checked; the cause of the rest is unknown. This sample lists about 80,000 clones; 97% were detected once. Less than 0.2% of the sample lies in the top ten. Spanning cysteine to phenylalanine, the CDR3 consists of 14 amino acids. Here the CDR3 DNA is all that survives: 42 bases in frame from base 1. In the germline V gene, CDR1 corresponds to MGHRA and CDR2 to YSYEKL. From V the trimming removes 6 bases and from J it removes 1 base, while the gene matches leave 3 bases of the junction unaccounted for.

The chain joins TRBV4-1 to TRBJ2-3; 8 central nucleotides agree with TRBD2. The sample consisted of T cells isolated from PBMCs. This receptor was identified in a human donor in good health. The sequenced DNA is TGCGCCAGCAGGGGAGCGGGGGGCACAGATACGCAGTATTTT. It is translated as CASRGAGGTDTQYF.